This T cell receptor (beta chain) is from a study of OX40 agonist ivuxolimab in advanced cancers. Study summary: The dose-escalation cohort was just under 85% male, with a mean age of 60 years, ranging roughly 23 to 79.

V was pared by 3 bases and J by 2 bases, with 11 bases between. This CDR3 region has 14 residues. The V gene's germline CDR1 is SGHAT and CDR2 FQNNGV. Notes on this clone: Its matching antigen is unknown.

The protocol was immunoSEQ multiplex PCR, while the TCRdb copy is restricted to in-frame clones and leaves out a portion. The sample contains about 93,000 clones, approximately 94% of which appear only once. Study-wide findings and caveats: The study did not work out the antigen specificity of the expanded peripheral T cells. The study found that CD8+ T cells averaged more expanded clones than CD4+.

The material was CD4+ or CD8+ T cells sorted from blood, obtained in a trial of the OX40 agonist ivuxolimab. The sequence was collected from an adult with an advanced solid tumor such as melanoma, head and neck, liver or kidney cancer. The chain is built from TRBV11-2 and TRBJ2-7; D may be TRBD1 or TRBD2 (5 bases each). The CDR3 protein is CASSLGDRTYEQYF. As DNA, the CDR3 is TGTGCCAGCAGCTTGGGAGACAGAACCTACGAGCAGTACTTC.